This T cell receptor (beta chain) was recovered during a study of human T cells and chemical hapten exposure (dated by TCRdb to the early 2020s). For the study in its entirety: For sensitization, 2% DPC in acetone was applied to a 2 cm by 2 cm area of upper inner arm skin. In alopecia patients, the study followed how the peripheral blood TCR repertoire changed in vivo over primary and secondary sensitization to diphenylcyclopropenone (DPC), a hapten. The mostly female patient cohort included alopecia areata with under or over 50% scalp involvement, alopecia totalis and alopecia universalis. Roughly 30 alopecia patients gave blood for TCR sequencing at one to four time points (pre-sensitization, 2, 6 and 24 weeks). Patch testing was done on the upper back using Finn chambers containing 0.01% DPC, and results were scored after 6 days according to International Contact Dermatitis Research Group standards. Blood samples were taken from patients before sensitization (week 0) and then at 2, 6 and about 24 weeks after DPC sensitization. The libraries were sequenced as a pool, and the TCR yield per sample differed mostly because of small variations in library volumes within the pool. Weekly therapeutic DPC doses were additionally applied to the scalp of patients throughout the approximately 23-week study period. The research as a whole found: Because all patients had alopecia, a presumed autoimmune disease, the immune response of the patients might differ from that of healthy individuals. Compared with pre-sensitization or healthy control sets, expanded TCRs formed significantly more large CDR3 similarity clusters, which is consistent with antigen-driven responses. The number of TCRs above 1 in 1000 frequency did not change with DPC sensitization; there was no evidence of global repertoire structure alterations. Repeated subsampling changed both the strength of the expansion versus patch-test correlation and the threshold at which that correlation became significant. Patch test score was positively correlated with the number of PT1 expanded TCRs, with significance at thresholds 8, 16 and 32 but not at 4.

This clonotype was seen only a few times. This receptor's antigen is unknown. Base qualities are not at hand, and no much larger clone is one base apart. The time point label of this sample denotes: patch test 3, about 24 weeks after DPC sensitization. The meaning of the sample's treatment or condition label: therapeutic diphenylcyclopropenone sensitization with weekly scalp DPC. Blood at each patch-test visit was drawn before the patch test was applied. Eligible patients were aged 18 to 70, diagnosed with alopecia, deemed suitable for DPC therapy, and excluded if pregnant. Total RNA was extracted from unfractionated whole blood that had been collected in Tempus Blood RNA tubes. Library creation used RACE. Sequencing instrument: NextSeq 500. During library preparation, unique molecular identifiers were attached to individual cDNA molecules so that TCRs could be counted in a quantitative, reproducible way. For every blood RNA sample, sequencing covered both the TCR alpha and TCR beta chains. The study's own analysis went as follows. A median of around 96,000 TCRs per sample was observed, with a range of about 20,000 to 700,000. V, J and CDR3 annotation of the TCR reads was carried out using the Decombinator software suite. Every sample was subsampled to the same number of TCRs (28,000) for the PS versus PT1 abundance plots. Expanded TCRs were defined as absent before sensitization and observed at least eight times at the 2-week time point. TCRdb trimmed public reads at Q25 via fastp, called clones via MiXCR and kept in-frame beta chains. CDR3 protein duplicates are merged, each entry listing the most common genes and DNA. TCRdb, not the original authors, processed these V and J calls. This sample lists 130,000 or so distinct CDR3 sequences; around 11% were detected once. Over 2% of the sample is taken by the ten largest.

Inclusive of the bounding cysteine and phenylalanine, the CDR3 is 17 residues long. Just CDR3 DNA is preserved here, 51 bases in frame from base 1. V lost 5 bases and J lost 0 bases, and the count of bases not matched to a germline gene is 9. For CDR1 and CDR2, the germline V gene lists SGHTA and FQGNSA. The V and J genes are TRBV7-2 and TRBJ1-5; 8 bases in the middle match TRBD1. The TCR comes from a woman in her 50s with alopecia areata. Some clones in this sample may be carry-over from other donors' samples. The sequenced sample was whole blood, obtained in connection with sensitization to the hapten diphenylcyclopropenone (DPC). The base sequence is TGTGCCAGCAGCCGACAGGGGCCCCCTTATAGCAATCAGCCCCAGCATTTT. Translated, this gives CASSRQGPPYSNQPQHF.